This T cell receptor beta chain was identified in a study of blood T cell repertoires in COVID-19. The wider study: The study drew acute and convalescent COVID-19 samples from the United States, Italy and Spain. In each case, the material was cDNA or gDNA derived from T cells, B-cell-depleted T cells, or PBMCs.

TCRdb's table, derived via immunoSEQ multiplex PCR, lists solely in-frame clones and lacks some. The sample yields about 180,000 clones, about 86% seen once. V shed 3 bases, J shed 5 bases, and the junction held 7 bases outside the gene matches. Germline V CDR1 and CDR2: SGDLS, YYNGEE. The CDR3 extends over 16 amino acids. The genes are TRBV9 and TRBJ1-4; 10 positions match TRBD1. The receptor comes from a man in his fifties with active or convalescent COVID-19. Material for sequencing was peripheral blood. The CDR3 DNA follows: TGTGCCAGCAGCGCCTCCCTGACAGGGGGCAATGAAAAACTGTTTTTT. This gives the protein CASSASLTGGNEKLFF.